The rows below give T cell receptor beta chains drawn from one sample of a study of blood T cell repertoires in COVID-19. Generated by immunoSEQ multiplex PCR, the TCRdb table keeps only in-frame clones and is missing some. The sample has 90,000 or so clones; around 72% are singletons. The sample was peripheral blood. These receptors all come from a woman older than 75 with acute or convalescent COVID-19. The conserved cysteine and the conserved F or W are not part of the CDR3 here.

v_call cdr3_length cdr3_aa
TRBV4-1 12 ASSRTDFTDTQY
TRBV7-2 12 ASSFATYGNTIY
TRBV4-1 13 ASSLGDRRNYGYT
TRBV19 10 ASSIDLRPQH
TRBV5-4 14 ASSPLRAGEGNEQF
TRBV27 14 ASSPTSGGAGETQY
TRBV30 10 AKRQGNTEAF
TRBV5-1 10 ASSLDGEKLF
TRBV11-2 13 ASSLDRASYNEQF
TRBV6-5 13 ASSGLQGARETQY
TRBV7-2 11 ASSLVRAYEQY
TRBV2 12 ASSELGGQETQY
TRBV11-1 11 ASSLRGREGYT
TRBV4-3 13 ASSLLGTGLYEQY
TRBV18 16 ASSPRGGQPLMNTEAF
TRBV18 13 ASSPLGVMNTEAF
TRBV15 11 ATSSGTRTGYT
TRBV5-1 13 ASSLNQGALNTIY
TRBV5-5 13 ASSLYGSLGTEAF
TRBV19 11 ASSAGSYYGYT